The entry below gives a single T cell receptor beta chain sequence along with its context. Its antigen remains unidentified. The authors ran the immunoSEQ assay, v3.0, at survey level. Profiled with immunoSEQ multiplex PCR; TCRdb holds only in-frame clones, not every one. The repertoire includes tens of thousands of clones, roughly 87% of them detected once, and roughly 5.8% sits in the top ten. These data belong to a study of long-term antiretroviral therapy in people with HIV. The study's findings and limits: Diversity remained lower than transplant donor controls, even though it increased after ART. Clones expanded before ART dominated the repertoire at all time points.

Looked up from germline, CDR1 is DFQATT and CDR2 is SNEGSKA (reference sequence). The CDR3 covers 11 residues. The V end lost 7 bases, the J end lost 1 base, and 7 bases lay between the germline ends. Each HIV-infected participant was given treatment in the United States. Cryopreserved PBMC samples of about 0.95-10 million cells were used for DNA extraction. V and J are TRBV20-1 and TRBJ2-5; D might be TRBD2 (5 bases). This receptor was obtained from a woman aged 30 to 39 with HIV. Sequencing was performed on unsorted PBMCs, taken 1.1 years before starting antiretroviral therapy. This CDR3 reads CSGTFQETQYF. The CDR3 nucleotides read TGCAGTGGGACTTTCCAAGAGACCCAGTACTTC.